This T cell receptor beta chain was identified in a study of blood T cell repertoires in COVID-19. As for the study in general: From the United States, Italy and Spain came samples of acute and convalescent COVID-19. Sources were T cells, B-cell-depleted T cells, or PBMCs; the material itself was cDNA or gDNA.

Authors' analysis steps: Amplification of reference gene primers was used by the study to estimate nucleated cell counts. Assay: immunoSEQ multiplex PCR; the TCRdb copy retains only in-frame clones and omits some. The V and J calls and clone size come from that table; D and trimming were worked out from the DNA. The table lists nearly 55,000 clones, more than 60% of them singletons. Germline V lookup: CDR1 SGDLS, CDR2 YYNGEE. This CDR3 has 15 amino acids. The V gene end was trimmed by 4 bases and the J gene end by 3 bases; junction bases not matched to a gene: 10. The clonotype was recovered from a human donor with active or convalescent COVID-19. The donor label of this sample is uncertain. What was sequenced was peripheral blood. The chain is built from TRBV9 and TRBJ2-7, with 7 bases lining up with TRBD1. CDR3 in DNA: TGTGCCAGCAGCCCAGACCTGACAGGGCTCTACGAGCAGTACTTC. Its translation: CASSPDLTGLYEQYF.